One sample yielded the 29 T cell receptor beta chains listed below, sequenced in a study of T-cell memory formation after mild COVID-19. From the 5' RACE reads, TCRdb called clonotypes with MiXCR, one entry per CDR3 protein. This sample yields 450,000 to 650,000 distinct CDR3 sequences, of which over 15% are seen a single time; more than 10% belongs to the top ten. Sequencing input: PBMCs or a T cell subset sorted from them (not recorded which). The receptors come from an adult woman who had mild COVID-19 (a few samples of this study predate the infection). Cell type and time point are not known.

The rearrangement uses TRBV7-2 and TRBJ1-4; D not resolved. The CDR3 consists of 15 residues. Trimming took 1 base from V and 6 from J, leaving 12 bases between them. The germline V gene encodes CDR1 SGHTA and CDR2 FQGNSA. As DNA, the CDR3 is TGTGCCAGCAGCTTAGGTGGCGTTGTCTATGAAAAACTGTTTTTT. This codes for CASSLGGVVYEKLFF.

This chain joins TRBV21-1 and TRBJ1-3; the table's D call TRBD1 went unverified against the DNA. TRBV21-1 constitutes a pseudogene. The CDR3 runs 17 residues. In nucleotides, the CDR3 is TGTGCCAGCAGCTACAGTTTAACAGGGAAATGTGGAAACACCATATATTTT. The encoded protein is CASSYSLTGKCGNTIYF.

This clonotype appeared a few times. The CDR3 region is CASSPSRSGTQYF. CDR3 DNA: TGTGCCAGCTCACCATCCCGGAGTGGTACGCAGTATTTT. The gene calls are TRBV18 and TRBJ2-3, with unresolved D. From germline, CDR1 is KGHSH and CDR2 LQKENI. CDR3 length equals 13 residues. V dropped 2 bases and J dropped 8 bases, with 11 bases sitting between them. Full variable domain (remainder filled in from reference TRBV18 and TRBJ2-3): NAGVMQNPRHLVRRRGQEARLRCSPMKGHSHVYWYRQLPEEGLKFMVYLQKENIIDESGMPKERFSAEFPKEGPSILRIQQVVRGDSAAYFCASSPSRSGTQYFGPGTRLTVL.

This clonotype was picked up a small number of times. J is TRBJ2-3 and V is TRBV6-5, with a tentative D call TRBD1 (6 bases). The germline CDR1 and CDR2 sequences are MNHEY and SVGAGI. This CDR3 is 15 amino acids long. V was cut by 6 bases and J by 0 bases, with 13 bases left in between. The CDR3 nucleotides read TGTGCCAGCAGGCGGACAGCATCTAGCACAGATACGCAGTATTTT. It specifies CASRRTASSTDTQYF.

This clonotype was seen more than once but under ten times. The chain links TRBV29-1 to TRBJ2-5, with TRBD1 as a possible D gene (6 bases). This CDR3 region has 14 residues. V dropped 0 bases and J dropped 2 bases, with 10 bases sitting between them. From germline, CDR1 is SQVTM and CDR2 ANQGSEA. As DNA, the CDR3 is TGCAGCGTTGAAGAAGGAAGGGGGCAAGAGACCCAGTACTTC. It yields the protein CSVEEGRGQETQYF.

This chain connects TRBV6-5 to TRBJ2-7; tentatively, D is TRBD1 (5 bases). Deletions cut 6 bases from V and 7 bases from J, with 13 bases between. Germline-derived CDR1 and CDR2 are MNHEY and SVGAGI. This CDR3 comprises 12 residues. CDR3 loop: CASSRESGEQYF. The CDR3 DNA reads TGTGCCAGCAGCAGGGAATCGGGTGAGCAGTACTTC.

This clonotype was seen only a few times. The rearrangement joins TRBV5-1 to TRBJ2-3; possibly TRBD2 for D (7 bases). V lost 5 bases and J lost 4, with 17 bases in between. There are 15 residues in the CDR3. In germline, CDR1 is SGHRS, CDR2 YFSETQ. Here the CDR3 DNA reads TGCGCCAGCAGTCGAGGGGGGGGTGATGCAGATACGCAGTATTTT. Its translation: CASSRGGGDADTQYF.

A few counts support this clonotype. The J gene is TRBJ2-1, the V gene TRBV7-2, with TRBD1 matching 10 bases. In germline, CDR1 is SGHTA, CDR2 FQGNSA. V lost 4 bases and J lost 6; bases outside the gene matches: 3. The CDR3 is 14 amino acids. The CDR3 protein is CASSSDRGANEQFF. CDR3 sequence (DNA): TGTGCCAGCAGCTCGGACAGGGGGGCCAATGAGCAGTTCTTC.

This clonotype was seen a few times. This rearrangement joins TRBV6-1 to TRBJ1-3; D is possibly TRBD1 (6 bases). This CDR3 has 15 residues. Trimming left V 3 bases short and J 0 bases short, with 9 bases between. Germline CDR1 is MNHNS and CDR2 is SASEGT. The CDR3 DNA reads TGTGCCAGCAGTGATGGGGGCCACTCTGGAAACACCATATATTTT. This translates into CASSDGGHSGNTIYF.

This clonotype appeared a few times. V usage is TRBV5-1 and J usage is TRBJ2-3; D might be TRBD1 (6 bases). CDR3 length: 16 residues. Deletions cut 0 bases from V and 2 bases from J, with 13 bases between. Germline CDR1 SGHRS, CDR2 YFSETQ. The CDR3 is CASSLEARGITDTQYF. The CDR3 DNA sequence: TGCGCCAGCAGCTTGGAGGCCAGGGGCATCACAGATACGCAGTATTTT.

The CDR3 nucleotides read TGTGCCAGCAGCTTAGAAAGGGGTCGCTTCGATGAGCAGTTCTTC. Its protein product is CASSLERGRFDEQFF. The gene calls are TRBV7-6 and TRBJ2-1; a weak D match, TRBD1 (5 bases). The CDR3 is 15 residues long. With 1 base removed from V and 8 bases from J, the gap between germline ends came to 15 bases. Germline lookup yields CDR1 SGHVS and CDR2 FNYEAQ.

The V call is TRBV20-1, the J call TRBJ2-3, with 7 bases aligning to TRBD2. The CDR3 has 15 residues. J was trimmed by 3 bases and V by 6 bases; bases with no gene match: 12. Germline V gene sequence: CDR1 DFQATT, CDR2 SNEGSKA (reference sequence). The CDR3 nucleotides are TGCAGTGCCAACCAACTAGCGAGGTTGACAGATACGCAGTATTTT. It encodes CSANQLARLTDTQYF.

J is TRBJ1-4 and V is TRBV7-2, with D uncertain. CDR3 length: 15 residues. V lost 4 bases and J lost 0, with 9 bases in between. From germline, CDR1 is SGHTA and CDR2 FQGNSA. The CDR3 protein is CASSSQQSTNEKLFF. CDR3 bases: TGTGCCAGCAGCTCCCAACAGTCAACTAATGAAAAACTGTTTTTT.

The gene calls are TRBV2 and TRBJ2-5; 11 bases are a match to TRBD1. The CDR3 consists of 15 residues. The germline V gene encodes CDR1 SNHLY and CDR2 FYNNEI. The V segment lost 6 bases and the J segment 4 bases; nucleotides outside the gene matches: 7. For the CDR3, the DNA is TGTGCCAGCAGACCTAGGACAGGGGGCGGAGAGACCCAGTACTTC. As protein: CASRPRTGGGETQYF.

The V gene is TRBV5-1, the J gene TRBJ2-1, with 7 bases matching TRBD1. Germline values: CDR1 SGHRS, CDR2 YFSETQ. This CDR3 has 15 amino acids. The junction had 11 bases not matched to a gene; V was cut back by 4 bases and J by 7 bases. For the CDR3, the DNA is TGCGCCAGCAGCCCTATAGGGGGCATCGGTAATGAGCAGTTCTTC. Translated: CASSPIGGIGNEQFF.

Ten or more counts support this clonotype. The chain combines TRBV7-3 with TRBJ2-3; TRBD2 matches at 13 bases. The CDR3 totals 15 residues. Germline V gene data show CDR1 as SGHTA and CDR2 as FQGTGA. The trim removed 6 bases at V and 4 bases at J, leaving 4 bases unmatched. The CDR3 coding sequence is TGTGCCAGCAGTAGGACTAGCGGGGGCGCAGATACGCAGTATTTT. This codes for CASSRTSGGADTQYF.

The rearrangement uses TRBV2 and TRBJ1-1; D is possibly TRBD1 (6 bases). This CDR3 is built from 13 residues. Germline-derived CDR1 and CDR2 are SNHLY and FYNNEI. Trimming left V 6 bases short and J 0 bases short, with 8 bases between. CDR3 sequence: CASRDSLNTEAFF. In DNA, the CDR3 is TGTGCCAGCAGGGACAGTTTGAACACTGAAGCTTTCTTT.

This chain connects TRBV2 to TRBJ1-1, with unresolved D. Germline values: CDR1 SNHLY, CDR2 FYNNEI. Trimming removed 3 bases at V and 4 bases at J, with 6 bases between. This CDR3 is built from 12 residues. CDR3 protein: CASSDLGTEAFF. CDR3 in DNA: TGTGCCAGCAGTGATTTGGGCACTGAAGCTTTCTTT.

The V and J genes are TRBV2 and TRBJ2-3; 10 bases are a match to TRBD1. Per the germline V gene, CDR1 is SNHLY and CDR2 is FYNNEI. The CDR3 loop spans 14 amino acids. V dropped 10 bases and J dropped 3; count of bases not matched to a gene: 7. Here the CDR3 DNA reads TGTGCCACCCCAGGACAGGGGGAGACAGATACGCAGTATTTT. Protein: CATPGQGETDTQYF. The full variable domain, with the rest looked up from reference TRBV2 and TRBJ2-3, is EPEVTQTPSHQVTQMGQEVILRCVPISNHLYFYWYRQILGQKVEFLVSFYNNEISEKSEIFDDQFSVERPDGSNFTLKIRSTKLEDSAMYFCATPGQGETDTQYFGPGTRLTVL.

The rearrangement joins TRBV6-2 or TRBV6-3 to TRBJ2-5, with 10 nucleotides matching TRBD2. V lost 0 bases, J lost 3 bases, and 7 bases stayed unmatched. CDR1 and CDR2 (germline): MNHEY, SVGEGT. This CDR3 comprises 17 residues. The CDR3: CASSYSASGSWEETQYF. CDR3 sequence (DNA): TGTGCCAGCAGTTACTCAGCTAGCGGGAGCTGGGAAGAGACCCAGTACTTC.

The table lists this clonotype with a few counts. The chain carries TRBV2 and TRBJ2-3; 7 nucleotides line up with TRBD2. V trimming: 5 bases; J trimming: 2 bases; junction bases outside the gene matches: 13. There are 17 residues in the CDR3. CDR1 is SNHLY, CDR2 FYNNEI, per germline. The CDR3 nucleotides read TGTGCCAGCAGTCCCCTTAGCGGGCTAGCACTCACAGATACGCAGTATTTT. Protein product: CASSPLSGLALTDTQYF.

The rearrangement uses TRBV5-1 and TRBJ1-4, with a possible D match to TRBD1 (5 bases). This CDR3 has 14 residues. V was cut by 3 bases and J by 0 bases, with 6 bases left in between. Germline CDR1 is SGHRS and CDR2 is YFSETQ. As DNA, the CDR3 is TGCGCCAGCAGCTGGGGGGCAACTAATGAAAAACTGTTTTTT. It specifies CASSWGATNEKLFF.

This clonotype occurred a few times. This chain connects TRBV28 to TRBJ1-5; tentative D call: TRBD1 (5 bases). The CDR3 has 15 residues. Germline assignment: CDR1 MDHEN and CDR2 SYDVKM. Trimming took 6 bases from V and 2 from J, leaving 14 bases between them. In DNA, the CDR3 is TGTGCCAGCAGGACACCAGGGTATGGCAATCAGCCCCAGCATTTT. Translation gives CASRTPGYGNQPQHF. The entire variable domain, with the rest obtained from reference TRBV28 and TRBJ1-5, is as follows: DVKVTQSSRYLVKRTGEKVFLECVQDMDHENMFWYRQDPGLGLRLIYFSYDVKMKEKGDIPEGYSVSREKKERFSLILESASTNQTSMYLCASRTPGYGNQPQHFGDGTRLSIL.

This chain links TRBV25-1 with TRBJ2-2; D is uncertain. The CDR3 extends over 13 amino acids. Per the germline V gene, CDR1 is MGHDK and CDR2 is SYGVNS. V was cut by 4 bases and J by 6 bases, with 9 bases left in between. CDR3 nucleotides: TGTGCCAGCAGTGTACCGGACGCCGGGGAGCTGTTTTTT. As protein: CASSVPDAGELFF.

The genes are TRBV11-3 and TRBJ2-3; D ambiguous. Germline CDR1 SGHNT, CDR2 YENEEA. The CDR3 sequence is 13 residues long. The V end lost 5 bases, the J end lost 1 base, and 7 bases lay between the germline ends. The CDR3 reads CASSPYGTDTQYF. The CDR3, as DNA: TGTGCCAGCAGCCCCTACGGCACAGATACGCAGTATTTT.

This clonotype was picked up a small number of times. The chain is built from TRBV24-1 and TRBJ2-1, with TRBD1 identical over 9 bases. Unmatched junction bases numbered 22, after V lost 4 bases and J lost 16 bases. Germline CDR1 is KGHDR and CDR2 is SFDVKD. This CDR3 spans 17 amino acids. In DNA, the CDR3 is TGTGCCACCAGTGACTGGCCGAAGCCGGGACAGGGCCCCCGTAGATTCTTC. Residues: CATSDWPKPGQGPRRFF.

The chain couples TRBV7-6 to TRBJ1-1; D not resolved. There are 15 residues in the CDR3. V was trimmed by 4 bases and J by 9 bases, leaving 21 bases between them. Germline V lookup: CDR1 SGHVS, CDR2 FNYEAQ. In DNA form, the CDR3 reads TGTGCCAGCAGCTCCCCCGACGGGCTCTCGGGAAAAGCTTTCTTT. Translating gives CASSSPDGLSGKAFF.

The chain couples TRBV7-3 to TRBJ2-1; D gene uncertain. V lost 5 bases to trimming and J lost 7 bases, with 18 bases between them. Germline CDR1 reads SGHTA; CDR2 reads FQGTGA. CDR3 length equals 15 residues. CDR3 in DNA: TGTGCCAGCAGCCCCAAGAACGGGCCCAGGAATGAGCAGTTCTTC. It codes for CASSPKNGPRNEQFF.

This clonotype was picked up a small number of times. This chain joins TRBV7-9 and TRBJ2-5, with D uncertain. Trimming removed 2 bases from V and 3 bases from J, with 19 bases in between. Germline CDR1 and CDR2: SEHNR and FQNEAQ (reference sequence). The CDR3 runs 17 residues. In DNA, the CDR3 is TGTGCCAGCAGCTTATGGATAAGGCTGGATGGGGAAGAGACCCAGTACTTC. This codes for CASSLWIRLDGEETQYF.